Below are 8 T cell receptor beta chains sequenced from a single sample in a study of T cell responses to AZD1222 COVID-19 vaccine. TCRdb's copy holds only in-frame clones and misses some; the assay was immunoSEQ multiplex PCR. The sample has 120,000 or so clones; approximately 85% are singletons. Sequencing used peripheral blood, obtained on day 0 of AZD1222 vaccination. Receptors originate from an adult in good health.

This chain uses TRBV5-1 with TRBJ1-6; possibly TRBD1 for D (5 bases). Germline CDR1 SGHRS, CDR2 YFSETQ. The CDR3 has 15 residues. V was shortened by 0 bases and J by 10 bases, with 14 bases between the two germline ends. This chain's CDR3 is CASSLEWGPSSPLHF. The CDR3 DNA follows: TGCGCCAGCAGCTTGGAATGGGGACCCAGCTCACCCCTCCACTTT.

The rearrangement joins TRBV9 to TRBJ1-1, with TRBD1 matching over 10 bases. This CDR3 is built from 16 residues. J lost 1 base, V lost 4 bases, and 7 bases had no gene match. Germline assignment: CDR1 SGDLS and CDR2 YYNGEE. The CDR3 region is CASSSRQGAGNTEAFF. Written as DNA, the CDR3 is TGTGCCAGCAGCAGTCGACAGGGGGCGGGGAACACTGAAGCTTTCTTT.

This clone appeared once. The chain has TRBV24-1 and TRBJ2-2; D is tentatively TRBD1 or TRBD2 (6 bases each). The germline CDR1 and CDR2 sequences are KGHDR and SFDVKD. V lost 5 bases, J lost 6 bases, and 15 bases lay in between. CDR3 length: 15 amino acids. In nucleotides, the CDR3 is TGTGCCACCAGTGCACAGGGAGGAAGGGCCGGGGAGCTGTTTTTT. It specifies CATSAQGGRAGELFF.

This chain joins TRBV7-3 and TRBJ1-1; no definite D call. This CDR3 spans 13 amino acids. Trimming took 2 bases from V and 11 from J, leaving 15 bases between them. Germline assignment: CDR1 SGHTA and CDR2 FQGTGA. The CDR3 reads CASSLDRSTRAFF. CDR3 sequence (DNA): TGTGCCAGCAGCTTAGATCGCAGTACTCGGGCTTTCTTT.

The V call is TRBV14, the J call TRBJ2-3; 9 nucleotides align to TRBD2. The CDR3 runs 17 residues. Losses at the gene ends were 2 bases for V and 2 bases for J; bases not matched to a gene: 8. CDR1 is SGHDN and CDR2 is FVKESK in the germline V gene. DNA of the CDR3: TGTGCCAGCAGCCAACCATTGGGCGGGGGGGCCACAGATACGCAGTATTTT. Translation: CASSQPLGGGATDTQYF.

The rearrangement uses TRBV7-9 and TRBJ1-1, with unresolved D. The CDR3 spans 13 residues. Germline CDR1 is SEHNR and CDR2 is FQNEAQ (reference sequence). V was shortened by 5 bases and J by 1 base, with 8 bases between the two germline ends. For the CDR3, the DNA is TGTGCCAGCAGCGTCGACCCGAACACTGAAGCTTTCTTT. Its protein product is CASSVDPNTEAFF.

The rearrangement uses TRBV6-6 and TRBJ2-1; a weak D match, TRBD2 (6 bases). The CDR3 runs 15 residues. Germline V CDR1 and CDR2: MNHNY, SVGAGI (reference sequence). V was pared by 7 bases and J by 7 bases, with 20 bases between. This CDR3 is CASKMVAGRGNEQFF. In nucleotides, the CDR3 is TGTGCCAGCAAAATGGTGGCGGGGAGAGGAAATGAGCAGTTCTTC.

V usage is TRBV19 and J usage is TRBJ1-6, with no clear D. V was shortened by 6 bases and J by 8 bases, with 14 bases between the two germline ends. The CDR3 spans 14 residues. Germline CDR1 and CDR2: LNHDA and SQIVND (reference sequence). The CDR3 bases are TGTGCCAGTAGACGAACAGAGCCTCATTCACCCCTCCACTTT. Translated: CASRRTEPHSPLHF.